This T cell receptor (beta chain) was observed in a study of identifying expanded T cells in peripheral blood. The length of the CDR3 is 15 residues. The V end was cut by 5 bases, the J end by 0 bases, with 11 bases between. Germline V lookup: CDR1 LNHNV, CDR2 YYDKDF (reference sequence). Sequenced by immunoSEQ multiplex PCR; TCRdb stores in-frame clones only, minus some. The sample contains about 52,000 clones, 65% to 90% of which appear only once. Findings of the study overall: Variance in clone template counts between roughly two-week samples significantly increased with total template count across all healthy donors.

In regard to this clone: No antigen is known for it.

The origin of this receptor is a person aged 18 to 75 in good health. V usage is TRBV15 and J usage is TRBJ2-1; D is unresolved. The sample comprised blood. The chain's CDR3 is CATSEELSSYNEQFF. DNA for the CDR3: TGTGCCACCAGCGAGGAGCTGAGCTCCTACAATGAGCAGTTCTTC.